A single sample is the source of the 2 T cell receptor beta chains below, sequenced in a study of control samples from healthy donors and cancer patients (dated by TCRdb to 2020 to 2021). The protocol used for the library was the immunoSEQ multiplex PCR assay. This immuneACCESS table, as held by TCRdb, lists in-frame sequences with V and J called but not all clones. Of the missing ones, under half trace to an unresolved V gene in checked studies; the others have no known cause. The sample yields over 90,000 clones; 92% were counted once. Jointly, the top ten make up roughly 2.5% of the sample. The sample was blood. Source of these receptors: a young woman in good health.

The rearrangement links TRBV4-2 to TRBJ2-3; 14 bases map to TRBD2. Germline V CDR1 and CDR2: LGHNA, YNFKEQ. The CDR3 runs to 16 residues. The ends lost 0 bases at V and 7 bases at J; junction bases unmatched: 3. The CDR3 DNA reads as TGTGCCAGCAGCCAAGATCGACTAGCGGGGGGGAATACGCAGTATTTT. Translation: CASSQDRLAGGNTQYF.

V usage is TRBV6-2 or TRBV6-3 and J usage is TRBJ2-3; 8 bases map to TRBD1. There are 14 residues in the CDR3. The trim removed 4 bases at V and 4 bases at J, leaving 4 bases unmatched. Germline CDR1 is MNHEY and CDR2 is SVGEGT. In nucleotides, the CDR3 is TGTGCCAGCAGTTTCAGGGGGCTGTCAGATACGCAGTATTTT. Translated, it gives CASSFRGLSDTQYF.